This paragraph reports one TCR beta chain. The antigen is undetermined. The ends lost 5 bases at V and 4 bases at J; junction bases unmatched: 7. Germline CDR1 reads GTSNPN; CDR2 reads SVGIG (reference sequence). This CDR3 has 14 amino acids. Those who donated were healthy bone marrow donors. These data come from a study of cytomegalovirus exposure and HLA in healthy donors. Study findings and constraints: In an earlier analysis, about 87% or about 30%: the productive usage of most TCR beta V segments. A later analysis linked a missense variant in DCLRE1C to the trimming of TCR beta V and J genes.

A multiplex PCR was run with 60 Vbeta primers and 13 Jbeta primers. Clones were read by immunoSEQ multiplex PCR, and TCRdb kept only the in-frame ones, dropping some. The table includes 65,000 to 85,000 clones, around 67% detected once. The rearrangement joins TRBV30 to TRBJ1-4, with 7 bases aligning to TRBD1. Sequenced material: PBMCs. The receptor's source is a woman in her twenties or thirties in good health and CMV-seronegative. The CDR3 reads CAWSTGTDNEKLFF. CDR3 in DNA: TGTGCCTGGTCAACCGGGACAGATAATGAAAAACTGTTTTTT.